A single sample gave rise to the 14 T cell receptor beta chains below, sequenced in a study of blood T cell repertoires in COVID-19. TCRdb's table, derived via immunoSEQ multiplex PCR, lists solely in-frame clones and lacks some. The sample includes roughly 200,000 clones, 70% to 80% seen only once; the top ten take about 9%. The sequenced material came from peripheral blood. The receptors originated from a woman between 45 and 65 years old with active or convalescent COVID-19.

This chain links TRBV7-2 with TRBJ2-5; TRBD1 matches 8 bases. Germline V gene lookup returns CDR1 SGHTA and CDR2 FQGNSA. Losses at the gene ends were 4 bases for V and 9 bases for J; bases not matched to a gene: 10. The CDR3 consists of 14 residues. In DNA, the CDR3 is TGTGCCAGCAGCTCGACAGGGGCCGGGTGGGCCCAGTACTTC. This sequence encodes CASSSTGAGWAQYF.

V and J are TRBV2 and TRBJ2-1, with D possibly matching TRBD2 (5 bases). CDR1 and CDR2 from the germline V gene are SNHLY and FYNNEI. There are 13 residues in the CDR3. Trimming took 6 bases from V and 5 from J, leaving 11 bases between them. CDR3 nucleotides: TGTGCCAGCAGAGCGGACGCCCACAATGAGCAGTTCTTC. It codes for CASRADAHNEQFF.

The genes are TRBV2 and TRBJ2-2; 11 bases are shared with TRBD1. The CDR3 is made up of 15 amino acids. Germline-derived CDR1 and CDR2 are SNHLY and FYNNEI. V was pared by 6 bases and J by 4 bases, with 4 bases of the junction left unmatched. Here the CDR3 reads CASRGQGAGTGELFF. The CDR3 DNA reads TGTGCCAGCAGAGGACAGGGGGCGGGCACCGGGGAGCTGTTTTTT.

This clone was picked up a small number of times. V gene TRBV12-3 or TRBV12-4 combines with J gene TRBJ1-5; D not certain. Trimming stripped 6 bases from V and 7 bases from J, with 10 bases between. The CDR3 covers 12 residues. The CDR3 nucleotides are TGTGCCAGCAGAATAGAGAAGCAGCCCCAGCATTTT. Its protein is CASRIEKQPQHF.

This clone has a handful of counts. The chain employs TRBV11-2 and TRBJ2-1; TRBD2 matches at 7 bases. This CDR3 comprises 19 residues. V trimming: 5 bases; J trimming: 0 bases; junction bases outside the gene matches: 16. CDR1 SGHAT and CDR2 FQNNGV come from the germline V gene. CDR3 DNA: TGTGCCAGCAGCCCAGGGTTCGGCCTAGCGGCCTCCTCCTACAATGAGCAGTTCTTC. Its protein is CASSPGFGLAASSYNEQFF.

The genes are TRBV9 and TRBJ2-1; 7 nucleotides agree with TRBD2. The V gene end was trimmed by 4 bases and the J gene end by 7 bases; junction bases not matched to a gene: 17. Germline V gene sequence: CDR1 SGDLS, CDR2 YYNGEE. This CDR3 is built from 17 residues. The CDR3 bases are TGTGCCAGCAGCACCTGGGTGGGTTCGGGGGGAGGGAATGAGCAGTTCTTC. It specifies CASSTWVGSGGGNEQFF.

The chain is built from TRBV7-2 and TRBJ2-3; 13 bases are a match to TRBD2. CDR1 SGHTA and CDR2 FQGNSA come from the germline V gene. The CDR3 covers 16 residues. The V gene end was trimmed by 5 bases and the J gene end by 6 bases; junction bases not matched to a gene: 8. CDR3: CASSPRTSGGSDTQYF. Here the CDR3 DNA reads TGTGCCAGCAGCCCCAGGACTAGCGGGGGATCCGATACGCAGTATTTT.

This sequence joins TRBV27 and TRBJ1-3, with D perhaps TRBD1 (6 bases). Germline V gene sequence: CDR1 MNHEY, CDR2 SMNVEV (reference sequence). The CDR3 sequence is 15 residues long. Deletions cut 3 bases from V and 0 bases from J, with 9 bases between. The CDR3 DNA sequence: TGTGCCAGCAGTTTTAGGGGGGGCTCTGGAAACACCATATATTTT. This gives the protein CASSFRGGSGNTIYF.

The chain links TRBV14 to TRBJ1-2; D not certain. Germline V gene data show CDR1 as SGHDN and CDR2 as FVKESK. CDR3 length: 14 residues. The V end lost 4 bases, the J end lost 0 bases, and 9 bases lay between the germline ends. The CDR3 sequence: CASSLQTANYGYTF. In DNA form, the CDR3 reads TGTGCCAGCAGCCTACAAACAGCTAACTATGGCTACACCTTC.

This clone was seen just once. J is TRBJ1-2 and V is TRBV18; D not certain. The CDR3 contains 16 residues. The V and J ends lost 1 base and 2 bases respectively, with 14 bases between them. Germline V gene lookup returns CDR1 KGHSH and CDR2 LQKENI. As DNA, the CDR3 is TGTGCCAGCTCACCACTGTCCTCCGGAGAGAACTATGGCTACACCTTC. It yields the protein CASSPLSSGENYGYTF.

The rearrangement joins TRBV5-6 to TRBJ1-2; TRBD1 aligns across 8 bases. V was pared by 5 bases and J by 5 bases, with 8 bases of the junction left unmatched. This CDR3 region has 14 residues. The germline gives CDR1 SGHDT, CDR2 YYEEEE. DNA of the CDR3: TGTGCCAGCAGTCCGGACAGGGCGCAATATGGCTACACCTTC. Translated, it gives CASSPDRAQYGYTF.

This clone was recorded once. CDR3 sequence (DNA): TGTGCCAGCAGCCAGACTAGCGGGTACACAGATACGCAGTATTTT. As protein: CASSQTSGYTDTQYF. The V and J genes are TRBV7-2 and TRBJ2-3, with TRBD2 matching over 10 bases. V lost 5 bases, J lost 2 bases, and 4 bases stayed unmatched. Germline lookup yields CDR1 SGHTA and CDR2 FQGNSA. CDR3 size: 15 residues. Full variable domain (outside the CDR3, taken from reference TRBV7-2 and TRBJ2-3): GAGVSQSPSNKVTEKGKDVELRCDPISGHTALYWYRQSLGQGLEFLIYFQGNSAPDKSGLPSDRFSAERTGGSVSTLTIQRTQQEDSAVYLCASSQTSGYTDTQYFGPGTRLTVL.

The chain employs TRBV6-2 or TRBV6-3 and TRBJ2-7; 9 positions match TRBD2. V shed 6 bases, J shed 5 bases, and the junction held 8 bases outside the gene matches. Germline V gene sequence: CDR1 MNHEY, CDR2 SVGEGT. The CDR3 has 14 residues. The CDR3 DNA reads TGTGCCAGCAGCCAGGGCGGGGGGGTGAACGAGCAGTACTTC. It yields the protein CASSQGGGVNEQYF.

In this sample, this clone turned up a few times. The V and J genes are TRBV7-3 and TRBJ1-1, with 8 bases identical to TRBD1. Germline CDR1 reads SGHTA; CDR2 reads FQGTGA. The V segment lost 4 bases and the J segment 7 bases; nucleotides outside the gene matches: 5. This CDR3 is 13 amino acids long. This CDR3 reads CASSSRDRSEAFF. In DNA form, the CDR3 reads TGTGCCAGCAGCTCAAGGGACAGGAGTGAAGCTTTCTTT. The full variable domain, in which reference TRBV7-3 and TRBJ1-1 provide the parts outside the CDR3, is GAGVSQTPSNKVTEKGKYVELRCDPISGHTALYWYRQSLGQGPEFLIYFQGTGAADDSGLPNDRFFAVRPEGSVSTLKIQRTERGDSAVYLCASSSRDRSEAFFGQGTRLTVV.